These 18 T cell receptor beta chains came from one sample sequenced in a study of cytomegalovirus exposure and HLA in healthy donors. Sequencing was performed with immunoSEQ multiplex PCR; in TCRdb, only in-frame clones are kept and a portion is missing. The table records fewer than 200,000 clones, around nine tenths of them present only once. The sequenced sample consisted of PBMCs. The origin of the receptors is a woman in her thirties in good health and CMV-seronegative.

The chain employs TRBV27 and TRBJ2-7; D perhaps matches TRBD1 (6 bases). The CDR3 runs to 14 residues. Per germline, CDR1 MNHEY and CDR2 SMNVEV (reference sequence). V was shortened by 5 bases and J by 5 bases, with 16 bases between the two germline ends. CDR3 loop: CASSPNRAYDEQYF. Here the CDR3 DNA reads TGTGCCAGCAGTCCAAACAGGGCTTACGACGAGCAGTACTTC.

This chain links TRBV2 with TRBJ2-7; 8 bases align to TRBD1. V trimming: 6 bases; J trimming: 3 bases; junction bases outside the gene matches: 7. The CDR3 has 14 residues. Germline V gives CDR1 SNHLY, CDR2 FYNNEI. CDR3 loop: CASRTGTGSYEQYF. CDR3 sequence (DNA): TGTGCCAGCAGAACCGGGACAGGTAGCTACGAGCAGTACTTC.

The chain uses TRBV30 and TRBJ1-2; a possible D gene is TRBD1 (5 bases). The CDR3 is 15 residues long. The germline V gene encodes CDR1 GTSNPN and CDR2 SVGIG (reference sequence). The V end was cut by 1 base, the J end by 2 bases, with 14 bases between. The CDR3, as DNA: TGTGCCTGGAGTGATTCCCCTCCAGGGAACTATGGCTACACCTTC. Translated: CAWSDSPPGNYGYTF.

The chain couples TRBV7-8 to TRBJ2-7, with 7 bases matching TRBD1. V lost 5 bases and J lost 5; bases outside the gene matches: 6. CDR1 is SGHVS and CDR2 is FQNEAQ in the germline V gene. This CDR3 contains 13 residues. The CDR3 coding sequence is TGTGCCAGCAGCCCGCGACAGGGTAACGAGCAGTACTTC. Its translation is CASSPRQGNEQYF.

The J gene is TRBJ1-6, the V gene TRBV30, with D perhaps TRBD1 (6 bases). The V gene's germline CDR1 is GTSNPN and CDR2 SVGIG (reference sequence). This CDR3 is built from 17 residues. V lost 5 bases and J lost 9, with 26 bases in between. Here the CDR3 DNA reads TGTGCCTGGGGACCGAATATCATGCGGGGGCTTCGTTCACCCCTCCACTTT. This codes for CAWGPNIMRGLRSPLHF.

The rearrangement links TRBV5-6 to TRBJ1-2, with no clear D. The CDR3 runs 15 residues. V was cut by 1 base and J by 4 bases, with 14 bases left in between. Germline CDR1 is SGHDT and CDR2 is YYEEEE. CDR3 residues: CASSLSTRTIYGYTF. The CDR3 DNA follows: TGTGCCAGCAGCTTGAGTACACGAACTATCTATGGCTACACCTTC.

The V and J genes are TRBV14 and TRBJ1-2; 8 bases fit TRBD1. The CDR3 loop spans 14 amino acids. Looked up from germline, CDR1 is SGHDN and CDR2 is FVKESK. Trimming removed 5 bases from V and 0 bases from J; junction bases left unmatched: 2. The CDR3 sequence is CASSKDRANYGYTF. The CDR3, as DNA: TGTGCCAGCAGCAAGGACAGGGCTAACTATGGCTACACCTTC. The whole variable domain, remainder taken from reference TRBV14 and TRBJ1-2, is EAGVTQFPSHSVIEKGQTVTLRCDPISGHDNLYWYRRVMGKEIKFLLHFVKESKQDESGMPNNRFLAERTGGTYSTLKVQPAELEDSGVYFCASSKDRANYGYTFGSGTRLTVV.

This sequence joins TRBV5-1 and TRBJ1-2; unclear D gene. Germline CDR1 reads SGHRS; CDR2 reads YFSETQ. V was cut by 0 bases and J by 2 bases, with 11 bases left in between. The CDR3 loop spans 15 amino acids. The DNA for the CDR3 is TGCGCCAGCAGCTTGGCACGGGATTGGAACTATGGCTACACCTTC. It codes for CASSLARDWNYGYTF.

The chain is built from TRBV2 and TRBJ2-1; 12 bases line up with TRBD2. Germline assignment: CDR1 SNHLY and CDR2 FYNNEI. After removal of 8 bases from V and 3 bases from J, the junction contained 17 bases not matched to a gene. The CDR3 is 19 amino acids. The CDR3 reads CASFSRRTSGATYYNEQFF. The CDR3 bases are TGTGCCAGCTTCTCTCGTAGGACTAGCGGGGCGACCTACTACAATGAGCAGTTCTTC.

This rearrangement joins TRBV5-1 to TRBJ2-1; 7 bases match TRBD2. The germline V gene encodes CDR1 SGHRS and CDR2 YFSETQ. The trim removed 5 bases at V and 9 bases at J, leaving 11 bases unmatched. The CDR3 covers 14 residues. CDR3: CASSPPTSLGEQFF. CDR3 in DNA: TGCGCCAGCAGTCCCCCGACTAGCCTCGGTGAGCAGTTCTTC.

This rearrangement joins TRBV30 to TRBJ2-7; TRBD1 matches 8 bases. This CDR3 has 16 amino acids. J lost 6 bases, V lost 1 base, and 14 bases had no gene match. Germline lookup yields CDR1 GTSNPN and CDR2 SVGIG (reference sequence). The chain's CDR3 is CAWSALHTGGYSEQYF. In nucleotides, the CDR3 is TGTGCCTGGAGTGCGCTTCATACAGGGGGGTACTCCGAGCAGTACTTC.

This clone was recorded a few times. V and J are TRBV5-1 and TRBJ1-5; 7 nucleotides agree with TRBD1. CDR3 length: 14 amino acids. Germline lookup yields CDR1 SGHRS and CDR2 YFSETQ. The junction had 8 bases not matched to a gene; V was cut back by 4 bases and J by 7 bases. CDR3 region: CASSPGQAGQPQHF. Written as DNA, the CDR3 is TGCGCCAGCAGCCCCGGACAGGCAGGGCAGCCCCAGCATTTT.

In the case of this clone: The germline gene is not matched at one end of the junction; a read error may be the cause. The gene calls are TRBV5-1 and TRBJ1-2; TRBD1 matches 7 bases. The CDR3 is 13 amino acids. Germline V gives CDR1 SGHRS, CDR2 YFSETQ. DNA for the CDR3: TGCGCCAGCAGCTTGGGACAGGGTTATGACTACACCTTC. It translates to CASSLGQGYDYTF. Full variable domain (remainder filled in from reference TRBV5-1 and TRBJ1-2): KAGVTQTPRYLIKTRGQQVTLSCSPISGHRSVSWYQQTPGQGLQFLFEYFSETQRNKGNFPGRFSGRQFSNSRSEMNVSTLELGDSALYLCASSLGQGYDYTFGSGTRLTVV.

The CDR3 region has the DNA TGCGCCAGCGACCGACAGGCCTCTGGGGCCAACGTCCTGACTTTC. Its protein product is CASDRQASGANVLTF. The chain recombines TRBV10-1 with TRBJ2-6; possible D gene TRBD1, 6 bases. The CDR3 covers 15 residues. Germline CDR1 reads WNHNN; CDR2 reads SYGVQD (reference sequence). With 8 bases removed from V and 0 bases from J, the gap between germline ends came to 11 bases.

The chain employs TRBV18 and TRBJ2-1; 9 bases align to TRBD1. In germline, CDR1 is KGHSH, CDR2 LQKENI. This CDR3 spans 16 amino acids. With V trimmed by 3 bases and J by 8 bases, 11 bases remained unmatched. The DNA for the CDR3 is TGTGCCAGCTCACCCACACTTGTGACAGGGGGGCATGAGCAGTTCTTC. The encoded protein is CASSPTLVTGGHEQFF.

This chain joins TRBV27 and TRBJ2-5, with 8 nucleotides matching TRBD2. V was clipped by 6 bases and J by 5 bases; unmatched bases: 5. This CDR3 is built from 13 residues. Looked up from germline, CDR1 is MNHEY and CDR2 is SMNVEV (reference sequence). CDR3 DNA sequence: TGTGCCAGCAGCGCGGGGGGAAGGGAGACCCAGTACTTC. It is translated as CASSAGGRETQYF.

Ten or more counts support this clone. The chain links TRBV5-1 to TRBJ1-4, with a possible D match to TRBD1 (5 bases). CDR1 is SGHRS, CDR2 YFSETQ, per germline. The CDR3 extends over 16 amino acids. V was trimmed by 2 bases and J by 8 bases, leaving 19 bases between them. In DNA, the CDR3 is TGCGCCAGCAGCTTTGGGACGGGAGGTTTATCGGAAAAACTGTTTTTT. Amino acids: CASSFGTGGLSEKLFF.

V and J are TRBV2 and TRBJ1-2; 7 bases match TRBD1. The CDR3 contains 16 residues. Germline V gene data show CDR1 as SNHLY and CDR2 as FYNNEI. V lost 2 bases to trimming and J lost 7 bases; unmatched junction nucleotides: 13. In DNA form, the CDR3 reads TGTGCCAGCAGTGAACCTAGGACAGGCTTCTCTCGTGGCTACACCTTC. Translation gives CASSEPRTGFSRGYTF.